This TCR beta chain is drawn from a study of blood T cell repertoires in COVID-19. Trimming shortened V by 5 bases and J by 4 bases, and 9 bases separated the two germline ends. The CDR3 covers 12 residues. Profiled with immunoSEQ multiplex PCR; TCRdb holds only in-frame clones, not every one. Of more than 40,000 clones in the sample, around nine tenths are singletons; the top ten hold around 4%. The sequence was collected from a man aged 55 to 70 with acute or convalescent COVID-19. The chain recombines TRBV12-3 or TRBV12-4 with TRBJ2-7; TRBD1 might be the D (6 bases). Sequencing input: peripheral blood. CDR3 nucleotides: TGTGCCAGCAGTACAGGGTTGTACGAGCAGTACTTC. This codes for CASSTGLYEQYF.